This TCR beta chain was sequenced in a study of OX40 agonist ivuxolimab in advanced cancers. The CDR3 length is 13 residues. Germline CDR1 and CDR2: MDHEN and SYDVKM. Trimming stripped 10 bases from V and 0 bases from J, with 12 bases between. Sequencing used immunoSEQ multiplex PCR; TCRdb keeps in-frame clones, though not all of them. Altogether some 66,000 clones are present, about four fifths being singletons, with the ten largest covering 2% to 3%. The source of this sequence is an adult with an advanced solid tumor such as melanoma, head and neck, liver or kidney cancer. The source material was CD4+ or CD8+ T cells sorted from blood, sampled in a trial of the OX40 agonist ivuxolimab. V and J are TRBV28 and TRBJ1-2; D is unresolved. Here the CDR3 DNA reads TGTGCCACCGAGGTTGACACTAACTATGGCTACACCTTC. Protein: CATEVDTNYGYTF.